The next 18 T cell receptor beta chains were all read from a single sample in a study of tumor-infiltrating lymphocytes in primary liver carcinoma. RNA was extracted from whole blood without cell sorting, alongside germline DNA. The template, approximately 500 ng total RNA, yielded TCR beta cDNA made with a constant-region primer. TCR beta libraries came from three nested multiplex PCR rounds using slightly modified ARM-PCR. The study ran its first two PCR rounds for roughly 11 cycles each, using TRBV1-TRBV30 forward primers and a C-beta reverse primer. MiXCR, run by TCRdb on the multiplex PCR reads, gives a single entry per CDR3 protein. Here the sample spans almost 200,000 distinct CDR3 sequences, about 61% being singletons. The sample taken for sequencing was peripheral blood. The receptor source for this set is an older woman with primary liver carcinoma and hepatitis B virus infection.

The chain links TRBV21-1 to TRBJ2-3; whether TRBD1, the table's D call, matches the DNA was not checked. TRBV21-1 is reported as a pseudogene. The CDR3 is made up of 17 amino acids. CDR3 loop: CASSTHYKTGAWDTQYF. CDR3 nucleotides: TGTGCCAGCAGCACCCACTACAAGACAGGGGCGTGGGATACGCAGTATTTT.

This clonotype has a count of ten or more. The chain links TRBV6-1 to TRBJ1-2; no firm D call. Germline V gives CDR1 MNHNS, CDR2 SASEGT. Trimming shortened V by 7 bases and J by 8 bases, and 11 bases separated the two germline ends. The CDR3 covers 11 residues. The CDR3 sequence is CASTPGWGYTF. The CDR3 DNA is TGTGCCAGCACCCCCGGCTGGGGCTACACCTTC.

Of note for this clonotype: Sequence at one end of the junction differs from germline and may be a read error. The gene calls are TRBV6-1 and TRBJ2-7; TRBD1 matches 8 bases. The germline CDR1 and CDR2 sequences are MNHNS and SASEGT. This CDR3 region has 13 residues. CDR3 in amino acids: CASSTGQEYEPHF. CDR3 nucleotide sequence: TGTGCCAGCAGTACGGGACAGGAATACGAGCCGCACTTC.

This chain connects TRBV28 to TRBJ2-7, with D unclear. Trimming shortened V by 2 bases and J by 2 bases, and 10 bases separated the two germline ends. Germline assignment: CDR1 MDHEN and CDR2 SYDVKM. The CDR3 loop spans 14 amino acids. CDR3 sequence: CASSLDVETYEQYF. The CDR3 nucleotides read TGTGCCAGCAGTTTAGATGTCGAGACCTACGAGCAGTACTTC.

The V call is TRBV11-2, the J call TRBJ2-1; TRBD2 agrees at 7 bases. CDR1 and CDR2 from the germline V gene are SGHAT and FQNNGV. Trimming at V came to 7 bases and at J to 13 bases, leaving 19 bases not matched to a gene. The CDR3 runs to 15 residues. The CDR3 region has the DNA TGTGCCAGCACTGGGGGTAGCGGGCCCTACAATAAACAGTTCTTC. Its protein is CASTGGSGPYNKQFF.

As to this clonotype: Just one base apart from a much larger clone, this may be a read error. The chain uses TRBV6-6 and TRBJ2-5; D perhaps matches TRBD1 (6 bases). Germline CDR1 is MNHNY and CDR2 is SVGAGI (reference sequence). Deletions cut 8 bases from V and 5 bases from J, with 15 bases between. The CDR3 is made up of 13 amino acids. CDR3 nucleotides: TGTGCCAGCGGTCAACAGGGTGGGGAGACCCAGTACTTC. Translating it yields CASGQQGGETQYF.

Concerning this clonotype: One junction end does not reproduce the germline sequence, and a read error may be involved. The chain employs TRBV12-3 or TRBV12-4 and TRBJ2-7; no clear D gene. CDR3 length equals 13 residues. The CDR3 loop is CPSSSTSSYEQYF. CDR3 nucleotides: TGTCCCAGTTCTAGTACATCAAGCTACGAGCAGTATTTC.

This chain's CDR3 is CASRADRNQGLLPYEQYF. In DNA form, the CDR3 reads TGTGCCAGCAGGGCCGACAGAAATCAGGGATTACTACCCTACGAGCAGTACTTC. The chain has TRBV6-5 and TRBJ2-7, with D perhaps matching TRBD1 (5 bases). Germline values: CDR1 MNHEY, CDR2 SVGAGI. The CDR3 totals 18 residues. The V gene lost 6 bases and the J gene lost 2 bases, with 26 bases spanning the gap.

This clonotype was seen once. As the CDR3 is not closed by the conserved phenylalanine or tryptophan, this likely results from a read error. This chain joins TRBV4-1 and TRBJ2-7, with D perhaps TRBD2 (6 bases). Germline V lookup: CDR1 MGHRA, CDR2 YSYEKL. The germline V and J ends were trimmed by 0 bases and 4 bases, with 37 bases remaining between them. The CDR3 covers 23 residues. In DNA form, the CDR3 reads TGCGCCAGCAGCCAAGAAGGGGAGGAGACACCACCTTTCCTACGAGATCCTTCTTACGAGCAGTACTTA. Residues: CASSQEGEETPPFLRDPSYEQYL.

The V and J genes are TRBV12-3 or TRBV12-4 and TRBJ2-1; weak D call: TRBD2 (6 bases). The ends were cut back, 7 bases at V and 6 bases at J, with 22 bases in the middle. The CDR3 length is 16 residues. This CDR3 is CASNPTGGKEGNEQFF. The CDR3, as DNA: TGTGCCAGCAACCCCACGGGCGGCAAGGAGGGCAATGAGCAGTTCTTC.

As to this clonotype: A much larger clone lies a single base off, so this may be a read error. The rearrangement uses TRBV7-8 and TRBJ1-2; no reliable D call. CDR1 and CDR2 from the germline V gene are SGHVS and FQNEAQ. The CDR3 is made up of 15 amino acids. The CDR3 DNA reads as TGTGCCAGGAGCTTAGCGAGGAGCGGAAACTATGGCTACACCTTC. It encodes CARSLARSGNYGYTF.

This clonotype was detected many times. The chain has TRBV11-1 and TRBJ1-1; D remains ambiguous. The CDR3 is 14 residues long. CDR1 and CDR2 (germline): SGHAT, FQDESV (reference sequence). The germline V and J ends were trimmed by 1 base and 1 base, with 7 bases remaining between them. The CDR3 reads CASSLGASNTEAFF. As DNA, the CDR3 is TGTGCCAGCAGCTTAGGGGCGTCGAACACTGAAGCTTTCTTT.

This clonotype was found a few times. The chain links TRBV28 to TRBJ2-3, with 7 bases identical to TRBD2. In germline, CDR1 is MDHEN, CDR2 SYDVKM. The CDR3 has 12 amino acids. CDR3: CVTQAGSDTQYF. CDR3 bases: TGTGTCACTCAAGCGGGGAGCGATACGCAGTATTTT.

This clonotype was observed once. With a much larger clone just one base away, this may be a read error. CDR3 bases: TGTGCCAGCAGCTTGAGTGGATCTAGGCAGTACTTC. Its protein is CASSLSGSRQYF. The rearrangement joins TRBV7-9 to TRBJ2-7; D unclear. This CDR3 is 12 amino acids long. Germline assignment: CDR1 SEHNR and CDR2 FQNEAQ (reference sequence). V lost 3 bases to trimming and J lost 9 bases, with 12 bases between them.

The table lists this clonotype with many counts. The rearrangement uses TRBV5-4 and TRBJ2-5, with unresolved D. The CDR3 length is 14 residues. Germline V CDR1 and CDR2: SGHNT, YYREEE (reference sequence). V lost 1 base to trimming and J lost 1 base, with 8 bases between them. CDR3 sequence reads: CASSLNSPQETQYF. The DNA of the CDR3 is TGTGCCAGCAGCTTGAATAGCCCCCAAGAGACCCAGTACTTC.

Worth noting for this clonotype: In this CDR3 the conserved last residue, phenylalanine or tryptophan, is missing, so a read error is likely. The chain employs TRBV11-1 and TRBJ2-3, with D perhaps given as TRBD1 or TRBD2 (6 bases each). The CDR3 spans 13 residues. With 4 bases removed from V and 7 bases from J, the gap between germline ends came to 12 bases. CDR1 and CDR2 (germline): SGHAT, FQDESV (reference sequence). The CDR3 region is CASSWAGTNTQYY. The DNA for the CDR3 is TGTGCCAGCAGCTGGGCGGGGACAAATACGCAGTATTAT.

In regard to this clonotype: This may come from a read error, since a much larger clone is one base off. The gene calls are TRBV6-5 and TRBJ2-3, with 11 bases lining up with TRBD2. The CDR3 length is 15 residues. Germline-derived CDR1 and CDR2 are MNHEY and SVGAGI. This chain's CDR3 is CANSYSGLAGDTQYF. Written as DNA, the CDR3 is TGTGCCAACAGTTACTCCGGACTAGCGGGAGATACGCAGTATTTT.

The V and J genes are TRBV5-1 and TRBJ1-5; TRBD1 is a possible D gene (5 bases). Germline V gives CDR1 SGHRS, CDR2 YFSETQ. The CDR3 extends over 15 amino acids. The germline V and J ends were trimmed by 0 bases and 7 bases, with 14 bases remaining between them. CDR3 in amino acids: CASSLEGIPGQPQHF. The CDR3 coding sequence is TGCGCCAGCAGCTTGGAGGGGATCCCGGGCCAGCCCCAGCATTTT.